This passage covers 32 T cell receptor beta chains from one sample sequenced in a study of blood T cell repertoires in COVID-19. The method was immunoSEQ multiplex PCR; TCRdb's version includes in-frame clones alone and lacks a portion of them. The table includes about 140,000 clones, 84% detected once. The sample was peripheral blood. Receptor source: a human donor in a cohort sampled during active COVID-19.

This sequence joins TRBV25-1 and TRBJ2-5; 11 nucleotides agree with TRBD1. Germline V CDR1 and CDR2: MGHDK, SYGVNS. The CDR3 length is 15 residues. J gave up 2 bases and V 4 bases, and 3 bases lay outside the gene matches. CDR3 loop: CASSGTGGPQETQYF. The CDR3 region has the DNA TGTGCCAGCAGTGGGACAGGGGGCCCACAAGAGACCCAGTACTTC.

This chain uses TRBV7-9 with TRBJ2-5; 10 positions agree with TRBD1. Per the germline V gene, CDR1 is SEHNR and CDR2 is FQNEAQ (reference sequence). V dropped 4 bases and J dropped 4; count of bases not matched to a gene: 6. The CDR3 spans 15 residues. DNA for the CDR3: TGTGCCAGCAGCTCCTGGACAGGGGGGACAGAGACCCAGTACTTC. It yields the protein CASSSWTGGTETQYF.

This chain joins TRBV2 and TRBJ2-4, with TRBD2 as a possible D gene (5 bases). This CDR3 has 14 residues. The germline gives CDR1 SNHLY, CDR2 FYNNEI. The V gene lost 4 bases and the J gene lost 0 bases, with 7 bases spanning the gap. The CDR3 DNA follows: TGTGCCAGCAGTGGCGGACTAGCCAAAAACATTCAGTACTTC. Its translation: CASSGGLAKNIQYF.

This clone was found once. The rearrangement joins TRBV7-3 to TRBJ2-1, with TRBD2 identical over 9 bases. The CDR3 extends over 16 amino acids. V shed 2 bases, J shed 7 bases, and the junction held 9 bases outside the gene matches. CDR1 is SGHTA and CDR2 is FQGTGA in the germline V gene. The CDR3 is CASSLRPREGLNEQFF. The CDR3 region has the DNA TGTGCCAGCAGCTTACGCCCGCGGGAGGGCCTTAATGAGCAGTTCTTC.

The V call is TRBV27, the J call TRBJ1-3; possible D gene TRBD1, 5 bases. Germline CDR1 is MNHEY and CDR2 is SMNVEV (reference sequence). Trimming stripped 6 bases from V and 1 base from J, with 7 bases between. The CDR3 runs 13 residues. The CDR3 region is CASRRGSGNTIYF. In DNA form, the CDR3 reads TGTGCCAGCAGGCGGGGGTCTGGAAACACCATATATTTT.

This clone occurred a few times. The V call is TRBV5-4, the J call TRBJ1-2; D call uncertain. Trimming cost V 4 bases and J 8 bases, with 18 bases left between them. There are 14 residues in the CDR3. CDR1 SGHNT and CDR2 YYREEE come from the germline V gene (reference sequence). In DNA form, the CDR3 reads TGTGCCAGCAGCCTGGATGGCGTTTTGGGCGGCTACACCTTC. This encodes CASSLDGVLGGYTF.

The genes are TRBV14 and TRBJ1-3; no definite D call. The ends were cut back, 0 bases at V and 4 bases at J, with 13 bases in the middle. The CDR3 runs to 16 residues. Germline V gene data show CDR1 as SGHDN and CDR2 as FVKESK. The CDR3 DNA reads TGTGCCAGCAGCCAAGATCGTATGCGCTCGGGAAACACCATATATTTT. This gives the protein CASSQDRMRSGNTIYF.

The chain's CDR3 is CASSYSGELFF. CDR3 DNA: TGTGCCAGCAGTTATTCGGGGGAGCTGTTTTTT. This chain uses TRBV12-3 or TRBV12-4 with TRBJ1-4; D ambiguous. Matching the DNA end better, TRBJ2-2 makes the J call doubtful. The CDR3 spans 11 residues.

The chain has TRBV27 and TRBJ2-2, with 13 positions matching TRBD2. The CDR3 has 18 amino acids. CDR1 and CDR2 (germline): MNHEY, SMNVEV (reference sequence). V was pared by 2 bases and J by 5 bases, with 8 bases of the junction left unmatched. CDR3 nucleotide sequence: TGTGCCAGCAGTTTAGGGACTAGCGGGATAAGGGGGACCGGGGAGCTGTTTTTT. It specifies CASSLGTSGIRGTGELFF.

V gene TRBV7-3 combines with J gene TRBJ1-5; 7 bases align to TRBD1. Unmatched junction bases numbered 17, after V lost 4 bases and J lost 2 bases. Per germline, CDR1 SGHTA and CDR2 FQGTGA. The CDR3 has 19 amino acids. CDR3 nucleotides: TGTGCCAGCAGCTCTCGACAGGACAGGCAATCGTATGGCAATCAGCCCCAGCATTTT. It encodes CASSSRQDRQSYGNQPQHF.

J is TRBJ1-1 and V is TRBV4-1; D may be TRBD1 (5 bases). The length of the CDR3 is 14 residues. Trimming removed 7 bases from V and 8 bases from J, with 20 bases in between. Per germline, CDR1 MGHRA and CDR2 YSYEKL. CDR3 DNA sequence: TGCGCCAGCAACCAGGGCGGGCCGAAGTGGGAAGCTTTCTTT. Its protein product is CASNQGGPKWEAFF.

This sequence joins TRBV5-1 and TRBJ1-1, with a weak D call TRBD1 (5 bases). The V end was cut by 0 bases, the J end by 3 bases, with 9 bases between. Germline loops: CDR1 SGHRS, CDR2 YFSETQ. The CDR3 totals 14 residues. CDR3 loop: CASSLERGYTEAFF. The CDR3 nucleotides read TGCGCCAGCAGCTTGGAGCGGGGGTACACTGAAGCTTTCTTT.

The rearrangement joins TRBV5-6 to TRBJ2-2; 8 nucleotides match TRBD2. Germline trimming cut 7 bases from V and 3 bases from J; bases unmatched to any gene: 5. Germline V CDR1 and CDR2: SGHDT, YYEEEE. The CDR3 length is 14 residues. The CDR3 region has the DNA TGTGCCAGCTCAGCGGGAGAGGACACCGGGGAGCTGTTTTTT. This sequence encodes CASSAGEDTGELFF.

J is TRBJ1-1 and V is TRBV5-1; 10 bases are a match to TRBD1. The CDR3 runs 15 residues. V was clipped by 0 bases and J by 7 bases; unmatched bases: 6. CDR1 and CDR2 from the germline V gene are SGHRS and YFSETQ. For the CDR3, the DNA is TGCGCCAGCAGCTTGGACTACGGACAGGGGGTTGAAGCTTTCTTT. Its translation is CASSLDYGQGVEAFF. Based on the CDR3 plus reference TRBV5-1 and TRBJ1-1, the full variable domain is KAGVTQTPRYLIKTRGQQVTLSCSPISGHRSVSWYQQTPGQGLQFLFEYFSETQRNKGNFPGRFSGRQFSNSRSEMNVSTLELGDSALYLCASSLDYGQGVEAFFGQGTRLTVV.

The CDR3 bases are TGCGCCAGCAGCCCAACTCAGGGCAATAACTATGGCTACACCTTC. This encodes CASSPTQGNNYGYTF. This chain uses TRBV5-1 with TRBJ1-2, with a tentative D call TRBD1 (5 bases). CDR3 length: 15 residues. Germline CDR1 and CDR2: SGHRS and YFSETQ. Trimming removed 4 bases from V and 1 base from J, with 14 bases in between.

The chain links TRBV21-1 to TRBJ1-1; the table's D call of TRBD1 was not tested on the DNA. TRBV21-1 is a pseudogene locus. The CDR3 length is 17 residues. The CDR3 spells CASSISEADRANTEAFF. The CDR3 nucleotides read TGTGCCAGCAGCATATCGGAGGCCGACAGGGCGAACACTGAAGCTTTCTTT.

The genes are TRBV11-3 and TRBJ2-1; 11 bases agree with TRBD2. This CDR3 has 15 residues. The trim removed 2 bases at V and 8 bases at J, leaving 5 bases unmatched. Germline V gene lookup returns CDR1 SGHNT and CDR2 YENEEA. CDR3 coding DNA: TGTGCCAGCAGCTTAAGTACTAGCGGGAGCCATGAGCAGTTCTTC. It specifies CASSLSTSGSHEQFF.

The chain's CDR3 is CSVDWGGTTEAFF. Here the CDR3 DNA reads TGCAGCGTTGATTGGGGGGGCACCACTGAAGCTTTCTTT. The rearrangement uses TRBV29-1 and TRBJ1-1; perhaps TRBD1 as D (6 bases). The CDR3 sequence is 13 residues long. V lost 3 bases to trimming and J lost 4 bases, with 12 bases between them. Looked up from germline, CDR1 is SQVTM and CDR2 is ANQGSEA.

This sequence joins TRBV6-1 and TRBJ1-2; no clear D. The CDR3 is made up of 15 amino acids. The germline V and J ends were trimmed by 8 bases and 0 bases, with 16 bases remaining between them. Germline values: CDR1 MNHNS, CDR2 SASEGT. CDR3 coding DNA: TGTGCCAGCCGAGAAGCGGTGGCCACTAACTATGGCTACACCTTC. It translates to CASREAVATNYGYTF.

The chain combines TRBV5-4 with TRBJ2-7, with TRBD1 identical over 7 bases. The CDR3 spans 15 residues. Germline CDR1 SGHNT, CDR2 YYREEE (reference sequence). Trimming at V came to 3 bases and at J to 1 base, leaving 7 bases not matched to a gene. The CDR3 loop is CASSSGTALSYEQYV. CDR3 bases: TGTGCCAGCAGCTCTGGGACAGCCCTATCCTACGAGCAGTACGTC.

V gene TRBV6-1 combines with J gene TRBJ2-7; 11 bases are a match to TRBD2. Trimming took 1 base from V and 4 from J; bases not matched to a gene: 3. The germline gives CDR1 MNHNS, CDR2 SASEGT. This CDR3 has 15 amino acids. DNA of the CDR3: TGTGCCAGCAGTGAAGGACTAGCGGGGATATACGAGCAGTACGTC. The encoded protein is CASSEGLAGIYEQYV.

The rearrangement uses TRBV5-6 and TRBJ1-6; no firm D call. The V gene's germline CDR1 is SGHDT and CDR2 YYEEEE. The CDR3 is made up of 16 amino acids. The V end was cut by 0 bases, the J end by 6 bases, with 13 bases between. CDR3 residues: CASSLAGVWGNSPLHF. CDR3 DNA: TGTGCCAGCAGCTTGGCCGGGGTATGGGGTAATTCACCCCTCCACTTT.

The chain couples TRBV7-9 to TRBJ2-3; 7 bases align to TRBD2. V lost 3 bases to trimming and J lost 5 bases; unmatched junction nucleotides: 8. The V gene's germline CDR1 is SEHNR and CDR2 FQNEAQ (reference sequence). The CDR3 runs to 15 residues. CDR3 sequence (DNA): TGTGCCAGCAGCTTTCGCGCGGGAGAGGAAGATACGCAGTATTTT. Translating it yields CASSFRAGEEDTQYF.

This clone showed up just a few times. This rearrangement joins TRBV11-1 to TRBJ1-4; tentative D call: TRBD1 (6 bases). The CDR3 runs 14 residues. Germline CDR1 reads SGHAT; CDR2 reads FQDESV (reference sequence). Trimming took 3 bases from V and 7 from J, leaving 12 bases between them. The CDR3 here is CASSFDRTAEKLFF. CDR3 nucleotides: TGTGCCAGCAGCTTTGACAGGACGGCTGAAAAACTGTTTTTT.

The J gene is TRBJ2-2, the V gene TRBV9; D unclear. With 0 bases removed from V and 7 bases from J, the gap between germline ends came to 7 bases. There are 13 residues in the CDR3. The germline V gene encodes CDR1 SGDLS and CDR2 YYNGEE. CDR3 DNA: TGTGCCAGCAGCGTAGGAGGTTACGGGGAGCTGTTTTTT. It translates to CASSVGGYGELFF.

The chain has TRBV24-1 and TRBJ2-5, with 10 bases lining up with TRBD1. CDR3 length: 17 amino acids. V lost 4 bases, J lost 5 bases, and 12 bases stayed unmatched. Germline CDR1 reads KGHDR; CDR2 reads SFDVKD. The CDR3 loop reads CATSDRVMTGGKETQYF. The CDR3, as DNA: TGTGCCACCAGTGACCGCGTCATGACAGGGGGCAAGGAGACCCAGTACTTC.

CDR3 region: CASSAGTGIYEQYF. In DNA, the CDR3 is TGTGCCAGCAGCGCCGGGACAGGGATATACGAGCAGTACTTC. This chain uses TRBV9 with TRBJ2-7, with 9 bases aligning to TRBD1. Germline V gene lookup returns CDR1 SGDLS and CDR2 YYNGEE. CDR3 length: 14 residues. V was pared by 3 bases and J by 4 bases, with 5 bases of the junction left unmatched.

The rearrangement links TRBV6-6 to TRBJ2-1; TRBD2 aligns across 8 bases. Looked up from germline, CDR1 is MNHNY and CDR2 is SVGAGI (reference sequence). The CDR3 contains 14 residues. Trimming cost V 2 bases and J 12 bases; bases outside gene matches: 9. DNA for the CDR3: TGTGCCAGCAGTTACCAGCCCGGGGGGGGTGGGCAGTTCTTC. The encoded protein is CASSYQPGGGGQFF.

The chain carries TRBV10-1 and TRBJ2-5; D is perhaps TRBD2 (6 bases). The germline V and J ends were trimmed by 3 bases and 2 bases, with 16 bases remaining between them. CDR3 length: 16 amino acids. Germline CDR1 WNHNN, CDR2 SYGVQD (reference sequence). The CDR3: CASSDYLHGGQETQYF. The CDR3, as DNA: TGCGCCAGCAGTGATTACCTTCACGGGGGTCAAGAGACCCAGTACTTC.

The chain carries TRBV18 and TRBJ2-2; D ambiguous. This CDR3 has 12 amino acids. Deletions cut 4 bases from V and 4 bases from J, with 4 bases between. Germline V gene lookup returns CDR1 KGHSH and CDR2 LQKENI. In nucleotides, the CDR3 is TGTGCCAGCTCACGGGCCACCGGGGAGCTGTTTTTT. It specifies CASSRATGELFF. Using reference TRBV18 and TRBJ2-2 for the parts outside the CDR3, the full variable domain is NAGVMQNPRHLVRRRGQEARLRCSPMKGHSHVYWYRQLPEEGLKFMVYLQKENIIDESGMPKERFSAEFPKEGPSILRIQQVVRGDSAAYFCASSRATGELFFGEGSRLTVL.

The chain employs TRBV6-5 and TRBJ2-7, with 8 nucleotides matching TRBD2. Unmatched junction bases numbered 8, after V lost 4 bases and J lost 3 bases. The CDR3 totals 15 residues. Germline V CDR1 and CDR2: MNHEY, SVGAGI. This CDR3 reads CASSSKAGAHYEQYF. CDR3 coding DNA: TGTGCCAGCAGTTCAAAAGCGGGGGCCCACTACGAGCAGTACTTC.

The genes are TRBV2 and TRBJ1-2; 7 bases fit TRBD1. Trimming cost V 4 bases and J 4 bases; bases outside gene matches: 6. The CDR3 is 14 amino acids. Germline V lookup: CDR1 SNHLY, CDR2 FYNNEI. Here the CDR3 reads CASSGEGDSYGYTF. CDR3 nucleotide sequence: TGTGCCAGCAGTGGGGAAGGGGACAGCTATGGCTACACCTTC.